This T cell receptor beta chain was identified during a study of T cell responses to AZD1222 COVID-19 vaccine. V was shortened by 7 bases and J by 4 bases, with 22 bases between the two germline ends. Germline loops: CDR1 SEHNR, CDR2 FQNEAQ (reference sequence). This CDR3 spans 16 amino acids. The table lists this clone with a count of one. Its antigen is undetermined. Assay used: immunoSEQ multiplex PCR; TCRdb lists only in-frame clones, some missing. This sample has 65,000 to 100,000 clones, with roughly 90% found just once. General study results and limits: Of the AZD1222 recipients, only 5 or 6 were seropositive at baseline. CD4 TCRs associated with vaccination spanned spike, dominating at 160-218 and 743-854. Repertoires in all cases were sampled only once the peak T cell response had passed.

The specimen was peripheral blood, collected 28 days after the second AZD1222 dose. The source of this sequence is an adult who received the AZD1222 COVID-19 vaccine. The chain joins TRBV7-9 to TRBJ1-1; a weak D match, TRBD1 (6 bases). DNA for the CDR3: TGTGCCAGCATCTGGGTAGGGGGGGCATTGACCACTGAAGCTTTCTTT. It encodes CASIWVGGALTTEAFF.